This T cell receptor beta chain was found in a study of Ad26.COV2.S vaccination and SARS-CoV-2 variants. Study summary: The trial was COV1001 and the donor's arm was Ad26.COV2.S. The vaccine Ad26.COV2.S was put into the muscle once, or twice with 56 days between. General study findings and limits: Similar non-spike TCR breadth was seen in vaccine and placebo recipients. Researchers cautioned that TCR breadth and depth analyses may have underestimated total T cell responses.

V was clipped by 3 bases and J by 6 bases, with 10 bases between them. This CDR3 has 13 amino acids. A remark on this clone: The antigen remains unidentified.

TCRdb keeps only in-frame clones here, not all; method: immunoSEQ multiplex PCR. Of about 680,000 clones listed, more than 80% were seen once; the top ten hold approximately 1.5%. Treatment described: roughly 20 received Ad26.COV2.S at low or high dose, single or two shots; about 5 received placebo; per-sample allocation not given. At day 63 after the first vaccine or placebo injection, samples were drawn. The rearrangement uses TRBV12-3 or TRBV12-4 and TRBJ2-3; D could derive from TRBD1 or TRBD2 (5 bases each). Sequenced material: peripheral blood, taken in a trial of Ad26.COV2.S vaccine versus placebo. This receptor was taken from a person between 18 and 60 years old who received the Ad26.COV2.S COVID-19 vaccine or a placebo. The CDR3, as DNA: TGTGCCAGCAGTTTCGCCGAGGGGGATACGCAGTATTTT. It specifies CASSFAEGDTQYF.